The source of this T cell receptor beta chain is a study of T cell repertoires in cytomegalovirus infection. Study in general: Public TCR beta signatures provided an indication of both CMV infection and a matching HLA type.

TCRdb reanalysed the reads using MiXCR and keeps one entry per CDR3 protein. This table holds approximately 500,000 distinct CDR3 sequences, 16% found once. Notes on the study in general: Using cumulative public TCR beta family frequency, the authors identified those who carried CMV together with the relevant HLA. CMV-specific TCR beta clonotypes restricted by HLA-C dominated the ex vivo response.

At least ten counts were recorded for this clonotype. Its matching antigen is unknown. Trimming took 6 bases from V and 0 from J, leaving 15 bases between them. Germline lookup yields CDR1 MDHEN and CDR2 SYDVKM. The CDR3 has 15 amino acids. The sample was CD8+ T cells from PBMCs. The chain couples TRBV28 to TRBJ2-7, with D maybe TRBD1 (5 bases). The source of this sequence is a human donor in good health (CMV status not recorded). Some clones in this sample may be carry-over from other donors' samples. CDR3 coding DNA: TGTGCCAGCAGAAGGGGCACAGGAGTCTCCTACGAGCAGTACTTC. Amino acid sequence: CASRRGTGVSYEQYF.